Listed below are T cell receptor beta chains from one sample, sequenced in a study of CD8 T cells in Susac syndrome. TCRdb called the immunoSEQ multiplex PCR reads again in MiXCR, with one record for every CDR3 protein. The table records over 120,000 distinct CDR3 sequences, approximately 94% of them present only once. The sample consisted of CD4+ T cells from PBMCs. The receptors stem from a human donor in good health. The CDR3 runs from the conserved cysteine through the conserved F or W. The D gene is left open where the match is weak. Some rows have no size entry. The others give once, few or many, or a class for an expanded clone.

v_call: TRBV3-1; d_call: TRBD2; clone_size: NA; j_call: TRBJ2-7; cdr3_nt: TGTGCCAGCAGCCAAGCCGGGACTAGCTCCTACGAGCAGTACTTC; cdr3_aa: CASSQAGTSSYEQYF
v_call: TRBV3-1; d_call: NA; clone_size: NA; j_call: TRBJ1-2; cdr3_nt: TGTGCCAGCAGCCAAGTTCAGGGTGCGATTGGTGGCTACACCTTC; cdr3_aa: CASSQVQGAIGGYTF
v_call: TRBV12-3/TRBV12-4; d_call: NA; clone_size: once; j_call: TRBJ1-5; cdr3_nt: TGTGCCAGCAGACCCGGGGGTTGGAATCAGCCCCAGCATTTT; cdr3_aa: CASRPGGWNQPQHF
v_call: TRBV29-1; d_call: TRBD2; clone_size: NA; j_call: TRBJ2-1; cdr3_nt: TGCAGCCTAGCGGGAGGCCCTGGACTCTACAATGAGCAGTTCTTC; cdr3_aa: CSLAGGPGLYNEQFF
v_call: TRBV20-1; d_call: NA; clone_size: NA; j_call: TRBJ1-1; cdr3_nt: TGCAGTGCTAGAGCTGGATCAATTAACACTGAAGCTTTCTTT; cdr3_aa: CSARAGSINTEAFF
v_call: TRBV15; d_call: NA; clone_size: NA; j_call: TRBJ1-1; cdr3_nt: TGTGCCACCAGCACCTCGAGCGTTGAAGCTTTCTTT; cdr3_aa: CATSTSSVEAFF
v_call: TRBV25-1; d_call: TRBD2; clone_size: few; j_call: TRBJ2-1; cdr3_nt: TGTGCCAGCAGTGTAGCGGGAGGCGACAATGAGCAGTTCTTC; cdr3_aa: CASSVAGGDNEQFF
v_call: TRBV20-1; d_call: TRBD2; clone_size: NA; j_call: TRBJ2-3; cdr3_nt: TGCAGTGCTAGACCCGGGACTAACGCAGATACGCAGTATTTT; cdr3_aa: CSARPGTNADTQYF
v_call: TRBV3-1; d_call: TRBD2; clone_size: NA; j_call: TRBJ2-3; cdr3_nt: TGTGCCAGCAGCCAAGTAGGAGCGGGAGGCACAGATACGCAGTATTTT; cdr3_aa: CASSQVGAGGTDTQYF
v_call: TRBV20-1; d_call: NA; clone_size: NA; j_call: TRBJ1-5; cdr3_nt: TGCAGTGCATTCGCCGGGGGGGGTAATCAGCCCCAGCATTTT; cdr3_aa: CSAFAGGGNQPQHF
v_call: TRBV20-1; d_call: NA; clone_size: NA; j_call: TRBJ1-5; cdr3_nt: TGCAGTGCTAGAGATCCTAGACAACAGGGTAGGGGTCAGCCCCAGCATTTT; cdr3_aa: CSARDPRQQGRGQPQHF
v_call: TRBV30; d_call: NA; clone_size: once; j_call: TRBJ2-3; cdr3_nt: TGTGCCTGGGACCCCCAGACCACAGATACGCAGTATTTT; cdr3_aa: CAWDPQTTDTQYF
v_call: TRBV28; d_call: NA; clone_size: NA; j_call: TRBJ2-1; cdr3_nt: TGTGCCAGCAGTTTTGGGGGGGCGTACAATGAGCAGTTCTTC; cdr3_aa: CASSFGGAYNEQFF
v_call: TRBV5-1; d_call: NA; clone_size: NA; j_call: TRBJ2-5; cdr3_nt: TGCGCCAGCAGCTTGGAGGCTAGTGGAGAGACCCAGTACTTC; cdr3_aa: CASSLEASGETQYF
v_call: TRBV3-1; d_call: NA; clone_size: NA; j_call: TRBJ2-3; cdr3_nt: TGTGCCAGCAGCCAAGATATGAGGGGCAGGGATACGCAGTATTTT; cdr3_aa: CASSQDMRGRDTQYF
v_call: TRBV6-2/TRBV6-3; d_call: TRBD1; clone_size: NA; j_call: TRBJ2-7; cdr3_nt: TGTGCCAGCAGTTACAGTAGCAGGGGGCAAGACGAGCAGTACTTC; cdr3_aa: CASSYSSRGQDEQYF
v_call: TRBV29-1; d_call: NA; clone_size: once; j_call: TRBJ1-1; cdr3_nt: TGCAGCGGACATAAAGGGGACACTGAAGCTTTCTTT; cdr3_aa: CSGHKGDTEAFF
v_call: TRBV27; d_call: TRBD2; clone_size: once; j_call: TRBJ2-3; cdr3_nt: TGTGCCAGCAGTCCCTCACCCGGGACTAGAGATGCAGATACGCAGTATTTT; cdr3_aa: CASSPSPGTRDADTQYF
v_call: TRBV12-3/TRBV12-4; d_call: NA; clone_size: NA; j_call: TRBJ1-2; cdr3_nt: TGTGCCAGCAGTTACCGGCCCCGGGGGGCTGTATCGGAGCCTAACTATGGCTACACCTTC; cdr3_aa: CASSYRPRGAVSEPNYGYTF
v_call: TRBV9; d_call: NA; clone_size: NA; j_call: TRBJ2-7; cdr3_nt: TGTGCCAGCAGCGTAGGAAGAACTTCCTACGAGCAGTACTTC; cdr3_aa: CASSVGRTSYEQYF
v_call: TRBV27; d_call: TRBD2; clone_size: NA; j_call: TRBJ2-5; cdr3_nt: TGTGCCAGCAGTCGGGACTACCGGTCGGAGACCCAGTACTTC; cdr3_aa: CASSRDYRSETQYF
v_call: TRBV25-1; d_call: NA; clone_size: NA; j_call: TRBJ2-2; cdr3_nt: TGTGCCAGCAGTGAACCGGGCTACGGCACCGGGGAGCTGTTTTTT; cdr3_aa: CASSEPGYGTGELFF
v_call: TRBV5-1; d_call: NA; clone_size: NA; j_call: TRBJ1-1; cdr3_nt: TGCGCCAGCAGCTTGAAAGTTACCGGAGGAAGAATGAACACTGAAGCTTTCTTT; cdr3_aa: CASSLKVTGGRMNTEAFF
v_call: TRBV7-9; d_call: NA; clone_size: NA; j_call: TRBJ2-1; cdr3_nt: TGTGCCAGCAGCGCCGGCGCGGGATTGTACAATGAGCAGTTCTTC; cdr3_aa: CASSAGAGLYNEQFF
v_call: TRBV5-4; d_call: NA; clone_size: NA; j_call: TRBJ2-2; cdr3_nt: TGTGCCAGCAGCCAAGGACCTCCCACCGGGGAGCTGTTTTTT; cdr3_aa: CASSQGPPTGELFF
v_call: TRBV7-6; d_call: NA; clone_size: NA; j_call: TRBJ1-1; cdr3_nt: TGTGCCAGCAGCCTACGGGACAACAGGGTTGAAGCTTTCTTT; cdr3_aa: CASSLRDNRVEAFF
v_call: TRBV2; d_call: NA; clone_size: NA; j_call: TRBJ1-1; cdr3_nt: TGTGCCAGCAGTGGGGGGGAGAACACTGAAGCTTTCTTT; cdr3_aa: CASSGGENTEAFF
v_call: TRBV20-1; d_call: NA; clone_size: NA; j_call: TRBJ2-3; cdr3_nt: TGCAGTGCTAGATCCCGAAGTAGAGGCCGCACAGATACGCAGTATTTT; cdr3_aa: CSARSRSRGRTDTQYF
v_call: TRBV6-1; d_call: TRBD1; clone_size: few; j_call: TRBJ2-2; cdr3_nt: TGTGCCAGCAGTCGAGGGGGCACGGCCGGGGAGCTGTTTTTT; cdr3_aa: CASSRGGTAGELFF
v_call: TRBV20-1; d_call: NA; clone_size: NA; j_call: TRBJ1-1; cdr3_nt: TGCAGTGCTCCCCCCGCCTGGGACACTGAAGCTTTCTTT; cdr3_aa: CSAPPAWDTEAFF
v_call: TRBV20-1; d_call: TRBD2; clone_size: NA; j_call: TRBJ2-3; cdr3_nt: TGCAGTGCTAGCCTGGGACTAGCGGGAGTAACAGATACGCAGTATTTT; cdr3_aa: CSASLGLAGVTDTQYF
v_call: TRBV6-1; d_call: NA; clone_size: NA; j_call: TRBJ1-1; cdr3_nt: TGTGCCAGCAGTGATGGAGGGCTGAACACTGAAGCTTTCTTT; cdr3_aa: CASSDGGLNTEAFF
v_call: TRBV7-2; d_call: TRBD2; clone_size: NA; j_call: TRBJ2-3; cdr3_nt: TGTGCCAGCAGCTTAATCCCTAGCGGGAGTCTGCGTCGCGCAGATACGCAGTATTTT; cdr3_aa: CASSLIPSGSLRRADTQYF
v_call: TRBV28; d_call: NA; clone_size: NA; j_call: TRBJ1-2; cdr3_nt: TGTGCCAGCGGGGGCCATAACTATGGCTACACCTTC; cdr3_aa: CASGGHNYGYTF
v_call: TRBV29-1; d_call: NA; clone_size: NA; j_call: TRBJ2-1; cdr3_nt: TGCAGCGTCCTCCCTCCCAATGAGCAGTTCTTC; cdr3_aa: CSVLPPNEQFF
v_call: TRBV14; d_call: NA; clone_size: NA; j_call: TRBJ2-3; cdr3_nt: TGTGCCAGCAGCCAAGAATGGCGCGGAGCGGATACGCAGTATTTT; cdr3_aa: CASSQEWRGADTQYF
v_call: TRBV12-3/TRBV12-4; d_call: NA; clone_size: NA; j_call: TRBJ2-7; cdr3_nt: TGTGCCAGCAGTTTGTTCAGGGATCACGAGCAGTACTTC; cdr3_aa: CASSLFRDHEQYF
v_call: TRBV5-4; d_call: NA; clone_size: NA; j_call: TRBJ1-2; cdr3_nt: TGTGCCAGCAGCTCCATAGGATATGGCTACACCTTC; cdr3_aa: CASSSIGYGYTF
v_call: TRBV9; d_call: NA; clone_size: NA; j_call: TRBJ1-3; cdr3_nt: TGTGCCAGCAGCGTAAGCACTGTTGGAAACACCATATATTTT; cdr3_aa: CASSVSTVGNTIYF
v_call: TRBV19; d_call: NA; clone_size: NA; j_call: TRBJ1-2; cdr3_nt: TGTGCCAGTAGCCACGACCGGAACTATGGCTACACCTTC; cdr3_aa: CASSHDRNYGYTF
v_call: TRBV24-1; d_call: NA; clone_size: NA; j_call: TRBJ2-3; cdr3_nt: TGTGCCACCAGTGACCCGGGACGGGGCACAGATACGCAGTATTTT; cdr3_aa: CATSDPGRGTDTQYF
v_call: TRBV23-1; d_call: TRBD1; clone_size: NA; j_call: TRBJ1-5; cdr3_nt: TGCGCCAGCAGGGGGGGACAGGGGGAAAGCAATCAGCCCCAGCATTTT; cdr3_aa: CASRGGQGESNQPQHF
v_call: TRBV10-3; d_call: NA; clone_size: NA; j_call: TRBJ2-7; cdr3_nt: TGTGCCATCAGTCCGTCCTACGAGCAGTACTTC; cdr3_aa: CAISPSYEQYF
v_call: TRBV10-3; d_call: NA; clone_size: NA; j_call: TRBJ2-2; cdr3_nt: TGTGCCATCAGGGGGGGAACCGGGGAGCTGTTTTTT; cdr3_aa: CAIRGGTGELFF
v_call: TRBV20-1; d_call: NA; clone_size: NA; j_call: TRBJ2-1; cdr3_nt: TGCAGTGCTAGAGTGTCGCTTGGTTCCTACAATGAGCAGTTCTTC; cdr3_aa: CSARVSLGSYNEQFF
v_call: TRBV28; d_call: NA; clone_size: NA; j_call: TRBJ1-5; cdr3_nt: TGTGCCAGCAGCCCTGGGGGGAGAGTCAATCAGCCCCAGCATTTT; cdr3_aa: CASSPGGRVNQPQHF
v_call: TRBV20-1; d_call: NA; clone_size: NA; j_call: TRBJ1-1; cdr3_nt: TGCAGTGCTAGGATCAGGATAAATACTGAAGCTTTCTTT; cdr3_aa: CSARIRINTEAFF
v_call: TRBV7-8; d_call: NA; clone_size: once; j_call: TRBJ1-5; cdr3_nt: TGTGCCAGCAGCGCTGGGCACGGGCAGCCCCAGCATTTT; cdr3_aa: CASSAGHGQPQHF
v_call: TRBV3-1; d_call: NA; clone_size: NA; j_call: TRBJ1-2; cdr3_nt: TGTGCCAGCGGTATGATCGCAGGACGTAACTATGGCTACACCTTC; cdr3_aa: CASGMIAGRNYGYTF
v_call: TRBV5-6; d_call: NA; clone_size: few; j_call: TRBJ1-2; cdr3_nt: TGTGCCAGCAGCTTGGCCGGGGAGGGCGGCTACACCTTC; cdr3_aa: CASSLAGEGGYTF
v_call: TRBV30; d_call: TRBD2; clone_size: NA; j_call: TRBJ2-1; cdr3_nt: TGTGCCTGGAGTCAGGGACTAGCGGGAGGGAAGGAGCAGTTCTTC; cdr3_aa: CAWSQGLAGGKEQFF
v_call: TRBV3-1; d_call: TRBD1; clone_size: NA; j_call: TRBJ1-2; cdr3_nt: TGTGCCAGCAGCCAATCGACAGGGGGCTACACCTTC; cdr3_aa: CASSQSTGGYTF
v_call: TRBV20-1; d_call: NA; clone_size: NA; j_call: TRBJ1-2; cdr3_nt: TGCAGTGCTAAATTCCCAGGCGGAGTTTTCTATGGCTACACCTTC; cdr3_aa: CSAKFPGGVFYGYTF
v_call: TRBV2; d_call: TRBD2; clone_size: once; j_call: TRBJ2-1; cdr3_nt: TGTGCCAGTTCCCGGACTAGCGGGATAAGTGAGCAGTTCTTC; cdr3_aa: CASSRTSGISEQFF
v_call: TRBV12-3/TRBV12-4; d_call: NA; clone_size: NA; j_call: TRBJ1-5; cdr3_nt: TGTGCCAGCAGTCGATCGGGGGTCGGCAATCAGCCCCAGCATTTT; cdr3_aa: CASSRSGVGNQPQHF
v_call: TRBV7-2; d_call: TRBD1; clone_size: NA; j_call: TRBJ1-1; cdr3_nt: TGTGCCAGCAGCCGAAAGAGGACAGGCACGAACACTGAAGCTTTCTTT; cdr3_aa: CASSRKRTGTNTEAFF
v_call: TRBV24-1; d_call: NA; clone_size: NA; j_call: TRBJ1-2; cdr3_nt: TGTGCCACCAGTGCAGGAGTCAACTATGGCTACACCTTC; cdr3_aa: CATSAGVNYGYTF
v_call: TRBV3-1; d_call: TRBD2; clone_size: NA; j_call: TRBJ2-1; cdr3_nt: TGTGCCAGCAGCCACGGACTAGCGGGAAACAATGAGCAGTTCTTC; cdr3_aa: CASSHGLAGNNEQFF
v_call: TRBV7-2; d_call: TRBD2; clone_size: NA; j_call: TRBJ2-7; cdr3_nt: TGTGCCAGCAGCTTATCTAGCGGGAGAGCCCCCAACGAGCAGTACTTC; cdr3_aa: CASSLSSGRAPNEQYF
v_call: TRBV3-1; d_call: NA; clone_size: NA; j_call: TRBJ2-7; cdr3_nt: TGTGCCAGCAGCCCTTCCAGTTTAGGCGAGCAGTACTTC; cdr3_aa: CASSPSSLGEQYF